This T cell receptor beta chain emerged from a study of cytomegalovirus exposure and HLA in healthy donors. Study at large: Genotyping showed roughly 86% of about 370 donors falling in the Caucasian-associated ancestry cluster. Study-wide results and caveats: Most subjects' HLA-A and HLA-B alleles were reportedly predicted from TCR beta sequences.

The CDR3 has 12 residues. Trimming took off 8 bases at V and 0 bases at J, with 8 bases between the two ends. Germline loops: CDR1 MNHEY, CDR2 SMNVEV (reference sequence). Concerning this clone: Its antigen is unknown.

60 Vbeta and 13 Jbeta primers were used in PCR. Repertoires were generated with immunoSEQ multiplex PCR, while TCRdb's copy carries only in-frame clones and drops some. This table has more than 130,000 clones, 80% appearing once. Sequenced input: PBMCs. The receptor was isolated from a male donor in good health and CMV-seronegative. The rearrangement joins TRBV27 to TRBJ2-7, with D unresolved. For the CDR3, the DNA is TGTGCCAGCGCAGGAACCTCCTACGAGCAGTACTTC. Translating it yields CASAGTSYEQYF.